These T cell receptor beta chains were read from a single sample in a study of spatial heterogeneity in lung cancer. TCRdb reanalysed the 5' RACE reads using MiXCR and keeps one entry per CDR3 protein. Of fewer than 2,000 distinct CDR3 sequences in the sample, roughly 7.7% were seen once. The starting material was normal lung tissue next to the tumor, obtained at surgery. The receptors were gathered from a male donor with early-stage non-small cell lung cancer. Both conserved end residues are part of each CDR3. Each record gives: V gene, J gene, CDR3 protein.

v_gene: TRBV20-1
j_gene: TRBJ1-4
CDR3aa: CSAPYRVSGEKLFF

v_gene: TRBV6-6
j_gene: TRBJ2-1
CDR3aa: CASTDGTSGVNEQFF

v_gene: TRBV5-1
j_gene: TRBJ1-6
CDR3aa: CASRTRDSYSPLHF

v_gene: TRBV7-9
j_gene: TRBJ2-3
CDR3aa: CASSLAYDWRSTDTQYF

v_gene: TRBV5-1
j_gene: TRBJ2-2
CDR3aa: CASSFTGVNTGQLFF

v_gene: TRBV12-3/TRBV12-4
j_gene: TRBJ2-2
CDR3aa: CASSLSRPGELFF

v_gene: TRBV18
j_gene: TRBJ2-1
CDR3aa: CVSSPHHNEQFF

v_gene: TRBV7-8
j_gene: TRBJ2-5
CDR3aa: CASSLRVSTETQYF

v_gene: TRBV7-9
j_gene: TRBJ1-2
CDR3aa: CASSPSDREEGYTF

v_gene: TRBV11-2
j_gene: TRBJ2-5
CDR3aa: CASSPSWYQETQYF